What follows is one T cell receptor beta chain and its context. Its antigen is currently unknown. Collection of blood occurred at baseline, at cycle 4 day 1, and at cycle 7 day 1. Germline values: CDR1 SGHNT, CDR2 YENEEA. CDR3 length: 16 amino acids. V lost 0 bases to trimming and J lost 2 bases, with 13 bases between them. The data were obtained in a study of OX40 agonist ivuxolimab in advanced cancers. Study at large: A diagnosis of hepatocellular carcinoma, melanoma, renal cell or head and neck cancer was present in dose-escalation patients.

Libraries were prepared by immunoSEQ multiplex PCR; TCRdb keeps only in-frame clonotypes and omits some of them. In the table there are nearly 70,000 clones, 70% to 90% of which are singletons. Study-wide points: CD4+ and CD8+ blood T cells expanded clonally by week 6 at 0.1 to 3.0 mg/kg.

Sample: CD4+ or CD8+ T cells sorted from blood, taken in a trial of the OX40 agonist ivuxolimab. The genes are TRBV11-3 and TRBJ1-1; unclear D gene. This clonotype originated in an adult with an advanced solid tumor such as melanoma, head and neck, liver or kidney cancer. CDR3 DNA: TGTGCCAGCAGCTTAGAACGGGTGGTTAGAAACACTGAAGCTTTCTTT. Amino acid sequence: CASSLERVVRNTEAFF.